Shown below are 30 T cell receptor beta chains from a single sample sequenced in a study of blood T cells in healthy people across ages. Through a sample-barcoded 5' primer and a J-beta primer mix, a second PCR was run for about 7 to 12 cycles. TCRdb fed the 5' RACE reads into MiXCR, producing one record per CDR3 protein. In the table there are approximately 810,000 distinct CDR3 sequences, around 30% of which are singletons. Source material: blood. These receptors all stem from a woman older than 75 in good health.

This clonotype was seen repeatedly, ten times or more. The V and J genes are TRBV9 and TRBJ2-3, with D perhaps TRBD2 (7 bases). Germline lookup yields CDR1 SGDLS and CDR2 YYNGEE. This CDR3 region has 16 residues. The V end was cut by 4 bases, the J end by 6 bases, with 21 bases between. The CDR3 spells CASSPQGRGARDTQYF. The CDR3 DNA sequence: TGTGCCAGCAGCCCCCAAGGACGGGGGGCTAGGGATACGCAGTATTTT. Looking up the rest from reference TRBV9 and TRBJ2-3 gives the full variable domain: DSGVTQTPKHLITATGQRVTLRCSPRSGDLSVYWYQQSLDQGLQFLIQYYNGEERAKGNILERFSAQQFPDLHSELNLSSLELGDSALYFCASSPQGRGARDTQYFGPGTRLTVL.

This clonotype has a count of ten or more. The chain couples TRBV6-2 or TRBV6-3 to TRBJ2-1; no clear D. CDR1 MNHEY and CDR2 SVGEGT come from the germline V gene. The V end was cut by 5 bases, the J end by 9 bases, with 11 bases between. CDR3 length: 12 amino acids. CDR3 nucleotide sequence: TGTGCCAGCAGTAATAGCAGGAGTGAGCAGTTCTTC. It yields the protein CASSNSRSEQFF.

This clonotype was seen ten or more times. This sequence joins TRBV20-1 and TRBJ1-1, with D possibly TRBD1 on 5 matching bases. CDR1 DFQATT and CDR2 SNEGSKA come from the germline V gene (reference sequence). This CDR3 contains 13 residues. V lost 4 bases and J 3 bases, leaving 12 bases between the germline ends. DNA for the CDR3: TGCAGTGCTATATCGGGGGAAGACACTGAAGCTTTCTTT. Translated, it gives CSAISGEDTEAFF.

The V and J genes are TRBV24-1 and TRBJ1-1; 8 bases map to TRBD1. V gave up 9 bases and J gave up 1 base; unmatched junction bases: 3. Germline-derived CDR1 and CDR2 are KGHDR and SFDVKD. This CDR3 is built from 13 residues. Here the CDR3 DNA reads TGTGCCACCCAAGGACAGGGGAACACTGAAGCTTTCTTT. It specifies CATQGQGNTEAFF.

As for this clonotype: With a much larger clone just one base away, this may be a read error. V is TRBV10-1 and J is TRBJ2-3; TRBD2 is a possible D gene (5 bases). CDR1 is WNHNN, CDR2 SYGVQD, per germline (reference sequence). The CDR3 runs to 16 residues. With 3 bases removed from V and 0 bases from J, the gap between germline ends came to 13 bases. This CDR3 reads CASSDSWTPSTDTQYF. The DNA for the CDR3 is TGCGCCAGCAGTGACTCGTGGACTCCCAGCACAGATACGCAGTATTTT.

As to this clonotype: This clone may be a read error of a much larger clone one base away. V and J are TRBV20-1 and TRBJ2-5; unclear D gene. Germline CDR1 and CDR2: DFQATT and SNEGSKA (reference sequence). The CDR3 sequence is 11 residues long. The CDR3 here is CGARPEETQYF. DNA for the CDR3: TGCGGTGCTAGACCGGAAGAGACCCAGTACTTC.

This clonotype has ten or more counts. The V gene is TRBV29-1, the J gene TRBJ2-4; D may be TRBD2 (6 bases). This CDR3 is built from 13 residues. The germline V and J ends were trimmed by 1 base and 7 bases, with 11 bases remaining between them. From germline, CDR1 is SQVTM and CDR2 ANQGSEA. The CDR3 sequence: CSVEGGDRNIQYF. For the CDR3, the DNA is TGCAGCGTTGAAGGCGGGGACCGGAACATTCAGTACTTC. The whole variable domain, filled in from reference TRBV29-1 and TRBJ2-4, reads SAVISQKPSRDICQRGTSLTIQCQVDSQVTMMFWYRQQPGQSLTLIATANQGSEATYESGFVIDKFPISRPNLTFSTLTVSNMSPEDSSIYLCSVEGGDRNIQYFGAGTRLSVL.

This clonotype was counted many times. The chain carries TRBV20-1 and TRBJ1-2; 9 positions agree with TRBD1. The junction had 12 bases not matched to a gene; V was cut back by 5 bases and J by 8 bases. Germline-derived CDR1 and CDR2 are DFQATT and SNEGSKA (reference sequence). The CDR3 runs to 14 residues. The CDR3 DNA reads TGCAGTGCTGGAGCTAGGGGACAGGGTTACGGCTACACCTTC. Translation: CSAGARGQGYGYTF.

This CDR3 reads CSLLRDRNDEQFF. The CDR3 region has the DNA TGCAGTCTTCTCCGGGACAGAAACGATGAGCAGTTCTTC. This sequence joins TRBV20-1 and TRBJ2-1; 7 bases line up with TRBD1. The CDR3 spans 13 residues. V shed 8 bases, J shed 8 bases, and the junction held 12 bases outside the gene matches. The germline gives CDR1 DFQATT, CDR2 SNEGSKA (reference sequence).

On this clonotype: A single base separates this from a much larger clone, so it may be a read error. The chain joins TRBV20-1 to TRBJ2-5, with TRBD1 matching over 12 bases. The trim removed 0 bases at V and 11 bases at J, leaving 7 bases unmatched. The CDR3 runs to 14 residues. Germline CDR1 and CDR2: DFQATT and SNEGSKA (reference sequence). This chain's CDR3 is CSAREGQGAGEQYF. Written as DNA, the CDR3 is TGCAGTGCTAGAGAGGGACAGGGGGCTGGTGAGCAGTACTTC.

The J gene is TRBJ2-7, the V gene TRBV5-1, with D perhaps matching TRBD2 (5 bases). The V end was cut by 6 bases, the J end by 5 bases, with 12 bases between. CDR3 length: 12 residues. Germline CDR1 and CDR2: SGHRS and YFSETQ. The CDR3 region has the DNA TGCGCCAGCAACCGGGGAGAACACGAGCAGTACTTC. Protein sequence: CASNRGEHEQYF.

The genes are TRBV2 and TRBJ1-2; TRBD1 is a possible D gene (5 bases). The CDR3 is made up of 15 amino acids. Trimming left V 7 bases short and J 6 bases short, with 21 bases between. Germline CDR1 is SNHLY and CDR2 is FYNNEI. The CDR3 protein is CASKGSRVDSDGYTF. In nucleotides, the CDR3 is TGTGCCAGCAAGGGGTCCAGGGTTGATTCGGATGGCTACACCTTC.

This chain links TRBV10-3 with TRBJ1-1; no firm D call. CDR3 length equals 14 residues. From germline, CDR1 is ENHRY and CDR2 SYGVKD. Trimming cost V 3 bases and J 3 bases, with 11 bases left between them. The CDR3 bases are TGTGCCATCAGTGATCGGGGTAAGGACACTGAAGCTTTCTTT. It translates to CAISDRGKDTEAFF.

This clonotype is a singleton in its sample. The chain has TRBV5-1 and TRBJ2-3, with TRBD2 identical over 9 bases. There are 17 residues in the CDR3. Losses at the gene ends were 3 bases for V and 0 bases for J; bases not matched to a gene: 8. Germline assignment: CDR1 SGHRS and CDR2 YFSETQ. DNA for the CDR3: TGCGCCAGCAGCTCACGTCAGACTAGCGGTAGCACAGATACGCAGTATTTT. Its protein product is CASSSRQTSGSTDTQYF. Full variable domain (rest looked up from reference TRBV5-1 and TRBJ2-3): KAGVTQTPRYLIKTRGQQVTLSCSPISGHRSVSWYQQTPGQGLQFLFEYFSETQRNKGNFPGRFSGRQFSNSRSEMNVSTLELGDSALYLCASSSRQTSGSTDTQYFGPGTRLTVL.

This chain joins TRBV12-3 or TRBV12-4 and TRBJ2-7; a weak D match, TRBD1 (5 bases). V dropped 1 base and J dropped 12 bases, with 13 bases sitting between them. The CDR3 is 12 residues long. CDR3 amino acids: CASSLVWAGLYF. In nucleotides, the CDR3 is TGTGCCAGCAGTTTAGTTTGGGCAGGGCTGTACTTC.

This clonotype was observed a few times. This chain uses TRBV2 with TRBJ1-6; no reliable D call. CDR1 is SNHLY and CDR2 is FYNNEI in the germline V gene. The V and J ends lost 5 bases and 0 bases respectively, with 8 bases between them. This CDR3 region has 15 residues. In nucleotides, the CDR3 is TGTGCCAGCAGTACTAGCGTCTCCTATAATTCACCCCTCCACTTT. Translating gives CASSTSVSYNSPLHF.

Many counts were recorded for this clonotype. This chain links TRBV12-3 or TRBV12-4 with TRBJ1-6; no definite D call. CDR3 length equals 16 residues. V lost 4 bases to trimming and J lost 0 bases, with 10 bases between them. CDR3 sequence (DNA): TGTGCCAGCAGTTACTGGTTTAGCTCCTATAATTCACCCCTCCACTTT. Amino acid sequence: CASSYWFSSYNSPLHF.

About this clonotype: Being one base from a much bigger clone, this may be a read error. A read error is likely, as this CDR3 ends without the conserved phenylalanine or tryptophan. The chain links TRBV6-2 or TRBV6-3 to TRBJ2-3; 9 bases fit TRBD1. This CDR3 is built from 14 residues. CDR1 and CDR2 from the germline V gene are MNHEY and SVGEGT. The trim removed 4 bases at V and 4 bases at J, leaving 3 bases unmatched. The CDR3: CASSSGTGSDTQYV. In DNA form, the CDR3 reads TGTGCCAGCAGTTCGGGGACAGGGTCAGATACGCAGTATGTT.

This clonotype was seen many times. The chain recombines TRBV6-5 with TRBJ2-5; the match to TRBD1 covers 10 bases. Germline assignment: CDR1 MNHEY and CDR2 SVGAGI. The CDR3 covers 15 residues. Losses at the gene ends were 2 bases for V and 6 bases for J; bases not matched to a gene: 6. This CDR3 reads CASSYGGQGWKTQYF. CDR3 nucleotide sequence: TGTGCCAGCAGTTACGGGGGACAGGGGTGGAAGACCCAGTACTTC.

This clonotype has at least ten counts. This chain joins TRBV4-3 and TRBJ2-7; weak D call: TRBD1 (5 bases). Germline V CDR1 and CDR2: LGHNA, YSLEER. V gave up 8 bases and J gave up 1 base, with 18 bases separating them. The CDR3 has 15 residues. The CDR3 DNA is TGCGCCAGCCGCCTGAGGTTCAGGGTATCCTACGAGCAGTACTTC. Protein sequence: CASRLRFRVSYEQYF.

CDR3 region: CASSLGGGPGNYGYTF. The CDR3 coding sequence is TGTGCCAGCAGCCTTGGGGGGGGGCCGGGTAACTATGGCTACACCTTC. J is TRBJ1-2 and V is TRBV6-1; possible D gene TRBD1, 6 bases. This CDR3 contains 16 residues. V dropped 6 bases and J dropped 1 base, with 18 bases sitting between them. Per germline, CDR1 MNHNS and CDR2 SASEGT.

The genes are TRBV20-1 and TRBJ1-3; 9 bases fit TRBD1. The CDR3 consists of 14 residues. The V gene's germline CDR1 is DFQATT and CDR2 SNEGSKA (reference sequence). V lost 3 bases and J lost 7; bases outside the gene matches: 7. The CDR3 loop is CSARGQGYWNTIYF. DNA of the CDR3: TGCAGTGCTAGGGGACAGGGTTATTGGAACACCATATATTTT.

The sample holds a few counts of this clonotype. The chain combines TRBV18 with TRBJ1-1; 8 bases match TRBD1. CDR3 length equals 16 residues. From germline, CDR1 is KGHSH and CDR2 LQKENI. After removal of 1 base from V and 0 bases from J, the junction contained 4 bases not matched to a gene. Here the CDR3 reads CASSPRGQGMNTEAFF. Here the CDR3 DNA reads TGTGCCAGCTCACCACGAGGACAGGGAATGAACACTGAAGCTTTCTTT.

This clonotype was seen more than once but under ten times. The chain couples TRBV20-1 to TRBJ2-4; 13 bases match TRBD2. Germline values: CDR1 DFQATT, CDR2 SNEGSKA (reference sequence). This CDR3 comprises 13 residues. J gave up 5 bases and V 7 bases, and 2 bases lay outside the gene matches. CDR3 in DNA: TGCAGTGGGACTAGCGGGGGAGAAAACATTCAGTACTTC. Protein sequence: CSGTSGGENIQYF.

The gene calls are TRBV2 and TRBJ2-5, with TRBD2 matching 7 bases. The V segment lost 6 bases and the J segment 5 bases; nucleotides outside the gene matches: 6. The CDR3 totals 13 residues. CDR1 and CDR2 (germline): SNHLY, FYNNEI. DNA for the CDR3: TGTGCCAGCAGGGGAGGGCTCGGGGAGACCCAGTACTTC. This sequence encodes CASRGGLGETQYF.

The rearrangement links TRBV7-9 to TRBJ2-5, with unresolved D. V lost 0 bases, J lost 11 bases, and 13 bases lay in between. Germline V gene sequence: CDR1 SEHNR, CDR2 FQNEAQ (reference sequence). The CDR3 has 13 residues. CDR3 bases: TGTGCCAGCAGCTTAGCCCGAATCAATGAGCAGTACTTC. Translation: CASSLARINEQYF.

This clonotype was picked up many times. The chain couples TRBV10-2 to TRBJ2-7, with 9 bases aligning to TRBD1. The CDR3 consists of 14 residues. V shed 6 bases and J 2 bases; nucleotides not matched to a gene: 5. Germline CDR1 WSHSY, CDR2 SAAADI. The DNA for the CDR3 is TGCGCCAGCAGGGGGACAGGGCAAACCTACGAGCAGTACTTC. As protein: CASRGTGQTYEQYF.

This clonotype was observed at least ten times. CDR3 in DNA: TGCAGCGGTGGGACATTCTCCTACGAGCAGTACTTC. This sequence encodes CSGGTFSYEQYF. J is TRBJ2-7 and V is TRBV29-1; D might be TRBD1 (6 bases). CDR1 is SQVTM and CDR2 is ANQGSEA in the germline V gene. The CDR3 length is 12 residues. V lost 7 bases, J lost 0 bases, and 10 bases lay in between.

Comments on this clonotype: This clone may be a read error of a much larger clone one base away. The CDR3 nucleotides read TGTGCCAGCAGGGGGGGACTAGCAGGCGAGACCCAGTACTTC. This gives the protein CASRGGLAGETQYF. The chain recombines TRBV12-3 or TRBV12-4 with TRBJ2-5; 9 bases line up with TRBD2. After removal of 6 bases from V and 5 bases from J, the junction contained 7 bases not matched to a gene. This CDR3 has 14 residues.

The V call is TRBV11-2, the J call TRBJ2-7; no firm D call. The V and J ends lost 5 bases and 2 bases respectively, with 10 bases between them. Germline V gene sequence: CDR1 SGHAT, CDR2 FQNNGV. The CDR3 length is 13 residues. CDR3 in DNA: TGTGCCAGCAGCCCGATTGGAGCCTACGAGCAGTACTTC. Translating gives CASSPIGAYEQYF.